The 3 T cell receptor beta chains below were found in one sample sequenced in a study of identifying expanded T cells in peripheral blood. The method was immunoSEQ multiplex PCR; TCRdb's version includes in-frame clones alone and lacks a portion of them. The sample records about 83,000 clones, 75% to 90% being singletons. Sequencing was done on a sample of blood. The receptors shown here come from a person aged 18 to 70 in good health.

This clone has just one count. The chain joins TRBV29-1 to TRBJ1-4, with TRBD1 matching over 7 bases. The J segment lost 4 bases and the V segment lost 4 bases, leaving 3 bases of the junction unmatched. Germline loops: CDR1 SQVTM, CDR2 ANQGSEA. CDR3 length: 13 amino acids. This CDR3 reads CSVGTGGNEKLFF. DNA for the CDR3: TGCAGCGTTGGGACAGGAGGTAATGAAAAACTGTTTTTT.

This chain connects TRBV7-2 to TRBJ2-1, with D tentatively TRBD2 (7 bases). V was cut by 7 bases and J by 6 bases, with 19 bases left in between. Looked up from germline, CDR1 is SGHTA and CDR2 is FQGNSA. The CDR3 length is 15 residues. The CDR3 loop is CASTERGSGVNEQFF. DNA of the CDR3: TGTGCCAGCACCGAAAGGGGGAGCGGGGTCAATGAGCAGTTCTTC.

The chain employs TRBV29-1 and TRBJ2-3, with 15 bases aligning to TRBD2. Germline trimming cut 5 bases from V and 5 bases from J; bases unmatched to any gene: 5. The germline V gene encodes CDR1 SQVTM and CDR2 ANQGSEA. The CDR3 loop spans 15 amino acids. The CDR3, as DNA: TGCAGCGTTACGGGACTAGCGGGAGGAGGAGATACGCAGTATTTT. Protein sequence: CSVTGLAGGGDTQYF.